Below, one T cell receptor (beta chain) is given with its context. What it recognizes is unknown. PBMCs came from about 10 ml of fresh peripheral blood. RNA transcripts were the source from which TCR beta CDR3 regions were amplified. Second-round multiplex PCR came after a first-round RT-PCR that employed HTBI primers. TCRdb itself ran the multiplex PCR reads through MiXCR, one entry per CDR3 protein. Here the sample spans a few hundred thousand distinct CDR3 sequences, approximately 18% being singletons. This CDR3 has 12 amino acids. The V end was cut by 1 base, the J end by 8 bases, with 9 bases between. CDR1 and CDR2 (germline): SEHNR, FQNEAQ (reference sequence). This sample is drawn from a study of Graves' ophthalmopathy and Graves' hyperthyroidism. Study results and caveats: Detection in blood was also observed for most expanded thyroid clonotypes above 0.001 frequency. A 13-signature model separated ophthalmopathy from stable hyperthyroidism, reaching 85% to 90% sensitivity and less than 82% specificity cross-validated.

The sample was peripheral blood. The chain combines TRBV7-9 with TRBJ2-7, with D perhaps TRBD1 (5 bases). The TCR comes from an adult woman with stable Graves' hyperthyroidism. Here the CDR3 DNA reads TGTGCCAGCAGCTTAGTTTGGGGCAAGCAGTACTTC. Amino acid sequence: CASSLVWGKQYF.